This T cell receptor (beta chain) emerged from a study of beta chain features in type 1 diabetes. Naive, central memory, regulatory and stem cell-like memory cells within the CD4+ compartment were sorted using CD45RO/CCR7/CD25/CD127/CD95/CD27. Study-wide points: The study found fewer insertions and more deletions at VDJ junctions in type 1 diabetes patients. Significant though moderate, a shortening of TCRB CDR3s appeared in all four CD4+ subsets of Type 1 diabetes patients.

TCRB transcripts that were expressed got sequenced, as all of the isolated RNA had been reverse transcribed. Assay: immunoSEQ multiplex PCR; the TCRdb copy retains only in-frame clones and omits some. The table lists around 120,000 clones, around a sixth of them singletons. The V segment lost 6 bases and the J segment 5 bases; nucleotides outside the gene matches: 9. Germline CDR1 is SNHLY and CDR2 is FYNNEI. The CDR3 consists of 15 residues. Details on this clone: Its antigen is unknown.

The sample taken for sequencing was central memory CD4+ T cells from blood. The chain joins TRBV2 to TRBJ2-1; 8 nucleotides line up with TRBD1. The TCR originated in a man aged 18 to 35 with type 1 diabetes. The CDR3: CASSPDRVANNEQFF. CDR3 nucleotides: TGTGCCAGCAGCCCGGACAGGGTAGCAAACAATGAGCAGTTCTTC.